A single sample gave rise to the 25 T cell receptor beta chains below, sequenced in a study of cytomegalovirus exposure and HLA in healthy donors (dated by TCRdb to about 2017). Library preparation was by the immunoSEQ multiplex PCR assay. For the multiplex PCR, a mixture combining 60 forward primers for TCR Vbeta segments and 13 reverse primers for TCR Jbeta segments was used. Entries here come from immuneACCESS through TCRdb and include only in-frame sequences with V and J called. Some clones fail to appear in such tables; in the studies checked, an unresolved V gene covers under half of the shortfall, and the cause of the remainder is unknown. This sample has 100,000 to 150,000 clones in its table, and about 80% of those were observed once. The ten largest clonotypes hold approximately 1.7% of the sample. Specimen: PBMCs. These receptor sequences come from a woman in her fifties or sixties in good health and CMV-seronegative.

This chain links TRBV4-3 with TRBJ2-7; no clear D. Trimming took 1 base from V and 3 from J, leaving 10 bases between them. The CDR3 totals 14 residues. CDR1 is LGHNA, CDR2 YSLEER, per germline. DNA of the CDR3: TGCGCCAGCAGCCAAGTCCTAGTACACTACGAGCAGTACTTC. This encodes CASSQVLVHYEQYF.

V usage is TRBV7-3 and J usage is TRBJ2-2, with 13 bases fitting TRBD2. With 5 bases clipped from V and 9 bases from J, the junction kept 6 bases outside the gene matches. The CDR3 has 15 residues. Per germline, CDR1 SGHTA and CDR2 FQGTGA. CDR3 in DNA: TGTGCCAGCAGCGGACTAGCGGGAGCTTCAAGGGAGCTGTTTTTT. Protein: CASSGLAGASRELFF.

The chain is built from TRBV27 and TRBJ2-7, with D perhaps TRBD2 (5 bases). Trimming took off 2 bases at V and 4 bases at J, with 21 bases between the two ends. The germline V gene has CDR1 MNHEY and CDR2 SMNVEV (reference sequence). The CDR3 is made up of 17 amino acids. The CDR3 DNA sequence: TGTGCCAGCAGTTTAATGGCGCCCGGGGTAAGGATGTACGAGCAGTACTTC. Amino acid sequence: CASSLMAPGVRMYEQYF.

J is TRBJ2-1 and V is TRBV5-4; TRBD2 matches 7 bases. The CDR3 consists of 15 residues. V shed 9 bases and J 2 bases; nucleotides not matched to a gene: 11. Germline V gene sequence: CDR1 SGHNT, CDR2 YYREEE (reference sequence). The DNA for the CDR3 is TGTGCCAACAAGGAGCGGGGAGCCCCCTACAATGAGCAGTTCTTC. Its protein is CANKERGAPYNEQFF.

This chain uses TRBV7-9 with TRBJ1-1; 7 bases align to TRBD1. Germline V gives CDR1 SEHNR, CDR2 FQNEAQ (reference sequence). The CDR3 loop spans 12 amino acids. With 6 bases clipped from V and 5 bases from J, the junction kept 3 bases outside the gene matches. The CDR3 here is CASSLTGTEAFF. CDR3 DNA sequence: TGTGCCAGCAGTTTGACAGGGACTGAAGCTTTCTTT.

V is TRBV7-9 and J is TRBJ1-5; D uncertain. The V and J ends lost 5 bases and 7 bases respectively, with 9 bases between them. Germline V CDR1 and CDR2: SEHNR, FQNEAQ (reference sequence). The CDR3 has 12 residues. CDR3 amino acids: CASSPPGQPQHF. CDR3 DNA: TGTGCCAGCAGCCCGCCGGGACAGCCCCAGCATTTT.

The chain is built from TRBV28 and TRBJ2-3; 10 nucleotides line up with TRBD2. In germline, CDR1 is MDHEN, CDR2 SYDVKM. The V gene end was trimmed by 6 bases and the J gene end by 1 base; junction bases not matched to a gene: 4. This CDR3 comprises 15 residues. The CDR3 reads CASRGGLAGTDTQYF. The CDR3, as DNA: TGTGCCAGCAGGGGCGGACTAGCGGGCACAGATACGCAGTATTTT.

The chain couples TRBV2 to TRBJ1-5; 8 nucleotides line up with TRBD1. This CDR3 comprises 15 residues. From germline, CDR1 is SNHLY and CDR2 FYNNEI. Trimming removed 7 bases from V and 5 bases from J; junction bases left unmatched: 10. CDR3 DNA: TGTGCCAGCAAATGGGACAGGCCATCCCATCAGCCCCAGCATTTT. It is translated as CASKWDRPSHQPQHF.

V and J are TRBV5-4 and TRBJ2-1, with D perhaps TRBD1 (6 bases). Looked up from germline, CDR1 is SGHNT and CDR2 is YYREEE (reference sequence). Trimming removed 4 bases at V and 4 bases at J, with 12 bases between. This CDR3 spans 14 amino acids. In nucleotides, the CDR3 is TGTGCCAGCAGCGGATCGGGACAATACAATGAGCAGTTCTTC. It encodes CASSGSGQYNEQFF.

This sequence joins TRBV9 and TRBJ2-3; 7 positions match TRBD2. V shed 5 bases, J shed 4 bases, and the junction held 13 bases outside the gene matches. The germline V gene encodes CDR1 SGDLS and CDR2 YYNGEE. The CDR3 covers 16 residues. The CDR3 DNA sequence: TGTGCCAGCAGACCAGGCCCTGGGGGAGGGTCAGATACGCAGTATTTT. Protein: CASRPGPGGGSDTQYF. Complete variable domain (other parts from reference TRBV9 and TRBJ2-3): DSGVTQTPKHLITATGQRVTLRCSPRSGDLSVYWYQQSLDQGLQFLIQYYNGEERAKGNILERFSAQQFPDLHSELNLSSLELGDSALYFCASRPGPGGGSDTQYFGPGTRLTVL.

The V call is TRBV25-1, the J call TRBJ1-2; 8 bases are a match to TRBD1. Germline CDR1 is MGHDK and CDR2 is SYGVNS. The CDR3 has 14 amino acids. V trimming: 3 bases; J trimming: 5 bases; junction bases outside the gene matches: 5. Here the CDR3 reads CASSEQGAGYGYTF. CDR3 in DNA: TGTGCCAGCAGTGAGCAGGGGGCAGGGTATGGCTACACCTTC.

V is TRBV5-8 and J is TRBJ1-1; maybe TRBD1 (6 bases). Germline-derived CDR1 and CDR2 are SGHTS and YDEGEE. The CDR3 has 14 residues. V was pared by 4 bases and J by 5 bases, with 15 bases between. CDR3 sequence reads: CASSVVRGYTEAFF. CDR3 DNA: TGTGCCAGCAGCGTGGTTAGGGGGTATACTGAAGCTTTCTTT.

The V gene is TRBV30, the J gene TRBJ1-2, with D unresolved. The V end was cut by 4 bases, the J end by 0 bases, with 9 bases between. Germline loops: CDR1 GTSNPN, CDR2 SVGIG (reference sequence). The CDR3 is 13 residues long. CDR3: CAWTGSTNYGYTF. The CDR3 region has the DNA TGTGCCTGGACCGGTTCGACTAACTATGGCTACACCTTC.

The genes are TRBV4-3 and TRBJ2-7; possibly TRBD1 for D (5 bases). The germline V gene encodes CDR1 LGHNA and CDR2 YSLEER. The CDR3 length is 14 residues. Between the trimmed V and J ends, which lost 2 bases and 1 base, there was a span of 9 bases. CDR3 nucleotides: TGCGCCAGCAGCCAATCGACAGTTTCCTACGAGCAGTACTTC. This translates into CASSQSTVSYEQYF.

The rearrangement joins TRBV27 to TRBJ1-2; D possibly corresponds to TRBD1 (5 bases). Germline V gene data show CDR1 as MNHEY and CDR2 as SMNVEV (reference sequence). V lost 2 bases to trimming and J lost 4 bases, with 17 bases between them. CDR3 length: 16 amino acids. In DNA form, the CDR3 reads TGTGCCAGCAGTTTAACCCGTGGCAGGGCGAGCTATGGCTACACCTTC. It codes for CASSLTRGRASYGYTF.

This clone appeared a single time. Written as DNA, the CDR3 is TGTGCCAGCAGTTCCCGGACAAGCCTTGACTATGGCTACACCTTC. The encoded protein is CASSSRTSLDYGYTF. This chain links TRBV27 with TRBJ1-2; a possible D gene is TRBD1 (5 bases). The CDR3 runs to 15 residues. Trimming pared 4 bases from V and 3 bases from J, leaving 15 bases between. Germline V gene lookup returns CDR1 MNHEY and CDR2 SMNVEV (reference sequence).

There are a few counts of this clone. V usage is TRBV6-5 and J usage is TRBJ1-4; 8 bases are a match to TRBD1. Germline trimming cut 4 bases from V and 3 bases from J; bases unmatched to any gene: 4. Germline loops: CDR1 MNHEY, CDR2 SVGAGI. There are 15 residues in the CDR3. CDR3 amino acids: CASSSTGAANEKLFF. In DNA, the CDR3 is TGTGCCAGCAGTTCGACAGGGGCGGCTAATGAAAAACTGTTTTTT.

This clone was observed a few times. This rearrangement joins TRBV5-6 to TRBJ2-7, with 10 bases aligning to TRBD1. In germline, CDR1 is SGHDT, CDR2 YYEEEE. The V and J ends lost 0 bases and 7 bases, in that order; junction bases with no gene match: 7. The CDR3 sequence is 15 residues long. The CDR3 coding sequence is TGTGCCAGCAGCTTGGCAGGACAGGGGGAGAGGGAGCAGTACTTC. This gives the protein CASSLAGQGEREQYF.

J is TRBJ1-1 and V is TRBV10-3; a weak D match, TRBD1 (5 bases). Trimming removed 5 bases at V and 0 bases at J, with 7 bases between. This CDR3 is 13 amino acids long. Germline CDR1 is ENHRY and CDR2 is SYGVKD. In DNA, the CDR3 is TGTGCCATCAGTCGCAGGGTGAACACTGAAGCTTTCTTT. Translating it yields CAISRRVNTEAFF.

The genes are TRBV4-3 and TRBJ2-3, with D perhaps matching TRBD1 (5 bases). Germline assignment: CDR1 LGHNA and CDR2 YSLEER. This CDR3 has 17 amino acids. V lost 0 bases and J lost 0, with 13 bases in between. The CDR3 is CASSQDLRTLSTDTQYF. For the CDR3, the DNA is TGCGCCAGCAGCCAAGATCTCCGGACACTAAGCACAGATACGCAGTATTTT.

The rearrangement uses TRBV7-2 and TRBJ1-1; TRBD1 agrees at 8 bases. CDR1 and CDR2 (germline): SGHTA, FQGNSA. Germline trimming cut 5 bases from V and 5 bases from J; bases unmatched to any gene: 7. The CDR3 spans 14 residues. CDR3 bases: TGTGCCAGCAGCCTTAGACAGGGGATGACTGAAGCTTTCTTT. Its translation: CASSLRQGMTEAFF.

The rearrangement uses TRBV30 and TRBJ1-2; 7 nucleotides match TRBD1. Losses at the gene ends were 4 bases for V and 4 bases for J; bases not matched to a gene: 9. The V gene's germline CDR1 is GTSNPN and CDR2 SVGIG (reference sequence). The CDR3 is 14 residues long. The CDR3 spells CAWIGQGGVYGYTF. The CDR3 nucleotides read TGTGCCTGGATTGGTCAGGGGGGAGTCTATGGCTACACCTTC.

V and J are TRBV30 and TRBJ2-7; 7 positions agree with TRBD2. V shed 2 bases, J shed 5 bases, and the junction held 6 bases outside the gene matches. Germline CDR1 GTSNPN, CDR2 SVGIG (reference sequence). CDR3 size: 13 residues. The CDR3 reads CAWSRGGSHEQYF. The CDR3 DNA follows: TGTGCCTGGAGTAGAGGCGGGAGCCACGAGCAGTACTTC.

The rearrangement joins TRBV5-8 to TRBJ2-2, with D tentatively TRBD2 (5 bases). Germline V CDR1 and CDR2: SGHTS, YDEGEE. The CDR3 runs to 16 residues. V was shortened by 2 bases and J by 6 bases, with 17 bases between the two germline ends. CDR3 sequence reads: CASSFGAALRAGELFF. CDR3 nucleotides: TGTGCCAGCAGCTTTGGAGCGGCCTTGAGGGCCGGGGAGCTGTTTTTT.

The CDR3 region has the DNA TGTGCCAGCAGCGGACTAGCGCATAAGGGGACCCAGTACTTC. This encodes CASSGLAHKGTQYF. V and J are TRBV28 and TRBJ2-5, with TRBD2 identical over 9 bases. The CDR3 has 14 residues. From germline, CDR1 is MDHEN and CDR2 SYDVKM. V trimming: 6 bases; J trimming: 7 bases; junction bases outside the gene matches: 9. The full variable domain, rest sourced from reference TRBV28 and TRBJ2-5, is DVKVTQSSRYLVKRTGEKVFLECVQDMDHENMFWYRQDPGLGLRLIYFSYDVKMKEKGDIPEGYSVSREKKERFSLILESASTNQTSMYLCASSGLAHKGTQYFGPGTRLLVL.